This entry concerns a single TCR beta chain. Its antigen has not been determined. No base quality information exists; no much larger clone differs at one position. The sample comes from a study of T cells after yellow fever vaccination (dated by TCRdb to the late 2010s). With respect to the entire study: The SMART-Seq v4 Ultra Low Input RNA kit was used to prepare libraries from fractions with low cell numbers. Two healthy male donors, one aged 18 to 29 and one aged 30 to 39 years, were included in the cohort. Bulk PBMC replicates and cell subsets were isolated from blood drawn at multiple timepoints before and after both primary and secondary immunization. To follow T-cell clones before and after primary and booster YFV17D yellow fever vaccination, bulk TCR alpha and beta repertoires were sequenced over time.

From the cysteine through the phenylalanine, the CDR3 covers 18 amino acids. Here the CDR3 DNA is all that survives: 54 bases in frame from base 1. The germline V gene (reference sequence) sets CDR1 to SGHKS and CDR2 to YYEKEE. Here V drops 2 bases and J drops 0 bases, and the junction holds 7 bases not matched to any gene. TCR cDNA was synthesized by 5'RACE template switching, which introduced a universal primer site and unique molecular identifiers. Priming for cDNA synthesis came from both the TCR alpha and TCR beta constant segments. Two PCR steps were used to amplify libraries, with sample barcodes and sequencing adapters being added in the second step. Sequencing of libraries was done on Illumina HiSeq 2500 (2x100 bp) or NovaSeq (2x150 bp). The source study handled its data this way. Demultiplexing of reads and collapsing into UMI consensus sequences were performed with MIGEC, and V(D)J alignment was carried out with MiXCR. Vaccine-responding clonotypes were identified with edgeR using replicate PBMC samples, with FDR below 0.01 and a log2 fold change above 5 up to day 15 being required. Bulk clonotypes were assigned CD4 or CD8 identity according to which sequenced CD4 or CD8 repertoire held them at higher abundance. In TCRdb, the public reads were trimmed at Q25 with fastp and aligned with MiXCR, with productive beta chains retained. Every distinct CDR3 protein forms one entry, paired with its most common genes and DNA. What appears here as the V and J calls and clone size reflects TCRdb's work, not the paper's. This sample has about 170,000 distinct CDR3 sequences in its table, and 6.2% of those were observed once. The ten largest clones add up to just under 3% of the sample.

What the authors observed across the whole study: The secondary T-cell response was found to be weaker but faster than the primary response, with a peak reached on day 5 rather than on day 15. Most clones expanded after primary vaccination were re-detected after the booster (approximately 96% of CD4 and approximately 89% of CD8), suggesting broad memory maintenance. A small share of clonotypes was detected in both CD4 and CD8 compartments, with the overlap likely arising from convergent recombination. Computational filtering was required because FACS-sorted repertoires could contain abundant contaminating clonotypes from the bulk population. The study included only a couple of donors, which limits how far the findings can be generalized.

What this sample's treatment or condition label stands for: live attenuated yellow fever vaccine strain. A standard Ficoll-Paque protocol was used to isolate PBMCs from peripheral blood. Dynabeads CD4 and CD8 positive selection kits were used to isolate CD4 and CD8 T-cell fractions. TriZol was used to extract RNA from bulk PBMCs, from CD4 and CD8 fractions, and from dextramer-positive and dextramer-negative fractions. The rearranged segments are TRBV5-5 and TRBJ2-6; 8 junctional bases match TRBD1. The source was CD4+ T cells sorted from PBMCs, collected on the day of the first yellow fever vaccination. This TCR came from a man between 18 and 29 years old who received the YFV17D yellow fever vaccine. CDR3 reads: CASSFSQGASSGANVLTF. The nucleotide sequence reads as follows: TGTGCCAGCAGCTTTTCCCAGGGGGCCAGCTCTGGGGCCAACGTCCTGACTTTC.